The clone carrying this T cell receptor beta chain occurred a few times. Its antigen remains unknown. Expressed TCRB transcripts were sequenced after all isolated RNA was converted to cDNA. Sequencing was performed with immunoSEQ multiplex PCR; in TCRdb, only in-frame clones are kept and a portion is missing. Of 100,000 to 150,000 clones listed, approximately 10% are singletons. This record comes from a study of beta chain features in type 1 diabetes. At the level of the study: The study found patients and healthy donors alike in age, gender and cell yields.

The germline V gene encodes CDR1 SGHTA and CDR2 FQGNSA. V lost 5 bases and J lost 0; bases outside the gene matches: 5. This CDR3 spans 16 amino acids. Study-wide points: PCR, the amplification step, might favor shorter templates, equally in patients and controls. Shortening of TCRB CDR3s, moderate but significant, appeared in all four CD4+ subsets of Type 1 diabetes patients. A pattern of fewer insertions and more deletions at VDJ junctions was seen in type 1 diabetes patients. The naive, central memory and Treg TCRB repertoires of patients appeared to be more similar to one another than those of healthy donors.

This clonotype originated in a man between 25 and 39 years old with type 1 diabetes. The sample was central memory CD4+ T cells from blood. This chain connects TRBV7-2 to TRBJ2-5; TRBD1 aligns across 11 bases. The chain's CDR3 is CASSPGTGGHQETQYF. The CDR3 bases are TGTGCCAGCAGCCCCGGGACAGGGGGACACCAAGAGACCCAGTACTTC.